What follows are 14 T cell receptor beta chains derived from one specimen sequenced in a study of blood T cell repertoires in COVID-19. Here immunoSEQ multiplex PCR was the method, and the copy in TCRdb shows in-frame clones only, minus some. Among about 480,000 clones listed, around 89% were seen once. The specimen sequenced was peripheral blood. These receptors originate from a woman aged 45 to 65 with COVID-19, enrolled during active disease.

The chain couples TRBV4-1 to TRBJ1-1, with a weak D call TRBD1 (6 bases). Trimming cost V 4 bases and J 2 bases, with 20 bases left between them. This CDR3 spans 17 amino acids. Germline CDR1 is MGHRA and CDR2 is YSYEKL. Here the CDR3 DNA reads TGCGCCAGCAGCCGTGGCCAGGGGACGGGGCTAAACACTGAAGCTTTCTTT. Protein: CASSRGQGTGLNTEAFF.

The chain combines TRBV5-1 with TRBJ2-1, with a tentative D call TRBD2 (5 bases). With 7 bases removed from V and 4 bases from J, the gap between germline ends came to 18 bases. Germline V gene data show CDR1 as SGHRS and CDR2 as YFSETQ. The CDR3 totals 15 residues. The chain's CDR3 is CASSMRAGEYNEQFF. The CDR3 DNA reads as TGCGCCAGCTCGATGCGGGCAGGAGAGTACAATGAGCAGTTCTTC.

This clone was seen just once. The chain uses TRBV14 and TRBJ1-3; D gene uncertain. This CDR3 spans 12 amino acids. CDR1 and CDR2 (germline): SGHDN, FVKESK. The V end lost 3 bases, the J end lost 7 bases, and 7 bases lay between the germline ends. Written as DNA, the CDR3 is TGTGCCAGCAGCCACGGGTGGAACACCATATATTTT. As protein: CASSHGWNTIYF.

J is TRBJ1-2 and V is TRBV24-1; TRBD1 aligns across 10 bases. Germline assignment: CDR1 KGHDR and CDR2 SFDVKD. The V gene end was trimmed by 3 bases and the J gene end by 4 bases; junction bases not matched to a gene: 4. The CDR3 covers 15 residues. The CDR3 region is CATSDEGQGFYGYTF. The CDR3 DNA reads TGTGCCACCAGTGATGAGGGACAGGGGTTCTATGGCTACACCTTC.

V is TRBV3-1 (or the pseudogene TRBV3-2) and J is TRBJ2-3, with 9 bases identical to TRBD2. The CDR3 has 15 residues. Per the germline V gene, CDR1 is LGHDT and CDR2 is YNNKEL (reference sequence). V shed 7 bases and J 3 bases; nucleotides not matched to a gene: 8. Written as DNA, the CDR3 is TGTGCCAGCACAGCGTGGCGGGGGGGGACAGATACGCAGTATTTT. This codes for CASTAWRGGTDTQYF.

The genes are TRBV24-1 and TRBJ1-1; possibly TRBD1 for D (6 bases). The CDR3 totals 16 residues. With 5 bases removed from V and 5 bases from J, the gap between germline ends came to 20 bases. Germline CDR1 reads KGHDR; CDR2 reads SFDVKD. DNA for the CDR3: TGTGCCACCAGTGCCCCCCCAGGCAGGGGTAGGACTGAAGCTTTCTTT. Amino acid sequence: CATSAPPGRGRTEAFF.

The V gene is TRBV15, the J gene TRBJ1-1; 7 positions match TRBD1. Trimming removed 1 base from V and 4 bases from J; junction bases left unmatched: 9. The CDR3 sequence is 16 residues long. CDR1 is LNHNV, CDR2 YYDKDF, per germline (reference sequence). CDR3 protein: CATSRVRNRGGTEAFF. CDR3 DNA: TGTGCCACCAGCAGAGTGCGAAACAGGGGAGGCACTGAAGCTTTCTTT.

The V call is TRBV6-5, the J call TRBJ1-1; D is unclear. CDR1 and CDR2 from the germline V gene are MNHEY and SVGAGI. This CDR3 comprises 12 residues. Between the trimmed V and J ends, which lost 8 bases and 6 bases, there was a span of 13 bases. DNA for the CDR3: TGTGCCAGCGTGAGAGGCGGGGCTGAAGCTTTCTTT. This codes for CASVRGGAEAFF.

The rearrangement uses TRBV19 and TRBJ2-5, with 8 bases lining up with TRBD1. V lost 7 bases, J lost 4 bases, and 11 bases stayed unmatched. The CDR3 has 15 amino acids. The germline gives CDR1 LNHDA, CDR2 SQIVND (reference sequence). CDR3 bases: TGTGCCAGTAAAAAGGGGGCAGGGGGCGGAGAGACCCAGTACTTC. This codes for CASKKGAGGGETQYF.

V is TRBV9 and J is TRBJ2-1, with 8 bases fitting TRBD1. This CDR3 region has 14 residues. Germline lookup yields CDR1 SGDLS and CDR2 YYNGEE. V trimming: 0 bases; J trimming: 10 bases; junction bases outside the gene matches: 6. DNA for the CDR3: TGTGCCAGCAGCGTAGGGGACAGGATCTCAGAGCAGTTCTTC. Protein: CASSVGDRISEQFF. Variable domain in full (rest from reference TRBV9 and TRBJ2-1): DSGVTQTPKHLITATGQRVTLRCSPRSGDLSVYWYQQSLDQGLQFLIQYYNGEERAKGNILERFSAQQFPDLHSELNLSSLELGDSALYFCASSVGDRISEQFFGPGTRLTVL.

V gene TRBV10-3 combines with J gene TRBJ1-5; D not resolved. V lost 2 bases and J 6 bases, leaving 11 bases between the germline ends. There are 14 residues in the CDR3. CDR1 is ENHRY, CDR2 SYGVKD, per germline. In DNA form, the CDR3 reads TGTGCCATCAGTGAGCGGGGTGTTGGTCAGCCCCAGCATTTT. Encoded protein: CAISERGVGQPQHF.

The rearrangement uses TRBV11-2 and TRBJ2-7; 7 bases map to TRBD1. After removal of 1 base from V and 9 bases from J, the junction contained 12 bases not matched to a gene. Germline V gene lookup returns CDR1 SGHAT and CDR2 FQNNGV. The CDR3 spans 15 residues. CDR3 sequence (DNA): TGTGCCAGCAGCTTAGGTGGGGGAGACAGGGTAACGCAGTACTTC. The encoded protein is CASSLGGGDRVTQYF.

This clone was seen a few times. The rearrangement uses TRBV9 and TRBJ1-2; 10 nucleotides match TRBD1. V trimming: 0 bases; J trimming: 7 bases; junction bases outside the gene matches: 6. CDR1 is SGDLS, CDR2 YYNGEE, per germline. CDR3 length: 15 residues. The chain's CDR3 is CASSVDRDRGGGYTF. DNA for the CDR3: TGTGCCAGCAGCGTAGATAGGGACAGGGGAGGTGGCTACACCTTC.

To note about this clone: Additional DNA sequences in this sample encode the identical CDR3. The gene calls are TRBV5-1 and TRBJ1-2; D might be TRBD1 (6 bases). This CDR3 is 13 amino acids long. V was clipped by 0 bases and J by 8 bases, with 11 bases between them. Germline values: CDR1 SGHRS, CDR2 YFSETQ. The DNA for the CDR3 is TGCGCCAGCAGCTTGGACAGGGCGCGGGGCTACACCTTC. This encodes CASSLDRARGYTF.